The source of this TCR beta chain is a study of cytomegalovirus exposure and HLA in healthy donors. A note on this clone: No antigen is known for it.

The CDR3 totals 15 residues. V shed 4 bases and J 5 bases; nucleotides not matched to a gene: 3. Germline assignment: CDR1 SGHNT and CDR2 YYREEE (reference sequence). Study conclusions and caveats: Subsequent analysis showed first-cohort TCR clusters tending to co-occur in more than 90 validation repertoires.

Sequencing used immunoSEQ multiplex PCR; TCRdb keeps in-frame clones, though not all of them. The sample consists of tens of thousands of clones, about 94% of them appearing once. This rearrangement joins TRBV5-4 to TRBJ2-5; the match to TRBD2 covers 15 bases. The sample taken for sequencing was PBMCs. This sequence was found in a man between 18 and 35 years old in good health and CMV-seropositive. This CDR3 reads CASSRGTSGGETQYF. DNA of the CDR3: TGTGCCAGCAGCCGAGGGACTAGCGGGGGGGAGACCCAGTACTTC.